Below, 2 T cell receptor beta chains from the same sample are listed, as sequenced in a study of cytomegalovirus exposure and HLA in healthy donors. Produced via immunoSEQ multiplex PCR; TCRdb's table is partial and in-frame only. The sample has fewer than 250,000 clones, about 87% seen once. The sequencing input was PBMCs. The origin of the receptors is a young man in good health and CMV-seronegative.

J is TRBJ1-2 and V is TRBV7-3; TRBD1 matches at 7 bases. The CDR3 extends over 13 amino acids. CDR1 is SGHTA and CDR2 is FQGTGA in the germline V gene. Trimming took 5 bases from V and 6 from J; bases not matched to a gene: 6. The CDR3, as DNA: TGTGCCAGCAGCACACGACAGGGCGATGGCTACACCTTC. Translation gives CASSTRQGDGYTF.

The chain has TRBV6-5 and TRBJ2-7; the match to TRBD1 covers 8 bases. V dropped 0 bases and J dropped 3; count of bases not matched to a gene: 7. The CDR3 covers 16 residues. The germline CDR1 and CDR2 sequences are MNHEY and SVGAGI. The CDR3 DNA is TGTGCCAGCAGTTACTCAGGGGACAGGCCCCGCTACGAGCAGTACTTC. Amino acids: CASSYSGDRPRYEQYF.